This T cell receptor beta chain was captured in a study of blood T cell repertoires in COVID-19. Study overall: From the United States, Italy and Spain came samples of acute and convalescent COVID-19. The analysed material was cDNA or gDNA that came from T cells, B-cell-depleted T cells, or PBMCs.

Authors' data handling: By means of reference gene primer amplification, nucleated cell counts were estimated. This table comes from immunoSEQ multiplex PCR, and its TCRdb copy is limited to in-frame clones, with some not included. Clone size and the V and J calls come from that table; the DNA yielded D and trimming. This table holds more than 150,000 clones, almost 80% found once. Germline CDR1 is SGHRS and CDR2 is YFSETQ. Trimming left V 4 bases short and J 1 base short, with 11 bases between. The CDR3 covers 14 residues. The clonotype comes from a woman aged 70-85 years with acute or convalescent COVID-19. Material for sequencing was peripheral blood. This chain uses TRBV5-1 with TRBJ1-1, with a weak D call TRBD1 (6 bases). CDR3 coding DNA: TGCGCCAGCAGCGGGACGACAGGGAACACTGAAGCTTTCTTT. This translates into CASSGTTGNTEAFF. The full variable domain, with the rest looked up from reference TRBV5-1 and TRBJ1-1, is KAGVTQTPRYLIKTRGQQVTLSCSPISGHRSVSWYQQTPGQGLQFLFEYFSETQRNKGNFPGRFSGRQFSNSRSEMNVSTLELGDSALYLCASSGTTGNTEAFFGQGTRLTVV.